This T cell receptor (beta chain) came from a study of T cell clones after liver transplantation. On the study more broadly: TCRbeta sequencing after a pre-transplant mixed lymphocyte reaction identified graft-donor-reactive clones, later tracked in post-transplant blood. Standard immunosuppression, with no induction, continued until 12-24 months after transplant. Study observations and caveats: Compared with third party-reactive sequences, donor-reactive ones declined more, independent of withdrawal success.

The CDR3 consists of 12 residues. Per germline, CDR1 SGDLS and CDR2 YYNGEE. V dropped 3 bases and J dropped 8 bases, with 11 bases sitting between them. Libraries were prepared by immunoSEQ multiplex PCR; TCRdb keeps only in-frame clonotypes and omits some of them. Here the sample spans tens of thousands of clones, more than 75% being singletons. Concerning this clone: Its target is unknown.

This clonotype was sampled from a human donor who received a liver transplant. The V and J genes are TRBV9 and TRBJ1-2; possible D gene TRBD1, 6 bases. The starting material was CD4+ T cells from blood, obtained before liver transplant. CDR3 in DNA: TGTGCCAGCAGCGCCTCAGGGGTCGGCTACACCTTC. Protein product: CASSASGVGYTF.